This T cell receptor beta chain is from a study of T cell responses to AZD1222 COVID-19 vaccine. This clone showed up just once. Its antigen remains unknown. Assay used: immunoSEQ multiplex PCR; TCRdb lists only in-frame clones, some missing. Of approximately 150,000 clones in the sample, under 95% are singletons; the top ten hold approximately 3.3%. Study outcomes and limitations: Close to half of all spike-specific TCRs reportedly target regions of the variants that are unmutated. Following two doses of AZD1222, Spike-specific TCR breadth and depth rose. Regions 160-218 and 743-854 held dominance among vaccine-associated CD4 TCRs, which spanned spike.

The specimen comprised peripheral blood, sampled 28 days after the second AZD1222 dose. The receptor's source is an adult who received the AZD1222 COVID-19 vaccine.

CDR3 nucleotides: TGTGCCTGGAGTGTACCAGGGGGCTACACTGAAGCTTTCTTT. Encoded protein: CAWSVPGGYTEAFF. The chain employs TRBV30 and TRBJ1-1, with 8 nucleotides matching TRBD1. The V gene end was trimmed by 0 bases and the J gene end by 3 bases; junction bases not matched to a gene: 3. The CDR3 is 14 residues long. The germline V gene has CDR1 GTSNPN and CDR2 SVGIG (reference sequence). The variable domain in full, completed from reference TRBV30 and TRBJ1-1, reads SQTIHQWPATLVQPVGSPLSLECTVEGTSNPNLYWYRQAAGRGLQLLFYSVGIGQISSEVPQNLSASRPQDRQFILSSKKLLLSDSGFYLCAWSVPGGYTEAFFGQGTRLTVV.